A selection of T cell receptor beta chains follows, all from one sample in a study of blood T cell repertoires in COVID-19. Using immunoSEQ multiplex PCR, the repertoire was profiled, and TCRdb retains in-frame clones only, with some absent. This sample carries 200,000 to 250,000 clones, 80% to 90% of them seen once, and the ten largest clones take around 4%. The sample comprised PBMCs or T cells enriched from blood (not recorded which). The receptors derive from a woman between 40 and 50 years old with acute COVID-19. The CDR3 runs from the conserved cysteine through the conserved F or W. Each record gives: CDR3 length, D gene, clone size, J gene, V gene, CDR3 protein, CDR3 DNA. D genes are given only for firm matches. The size field is filled for only some rows; it gives once, few, many or a size class.

length: 12; D: -; size: -; J: TRBJ1-2; V: TRBV5-1; CDR3: CASSSDIYGYTF; DNA: TGCGCCAGCAGTTCGGACATCTATGGCTACACCTTC
length: 17; D: -; size: once; J: TRBJ1-1; V: TRBV27; CDR3: CASSLSRAVRVNTEAFF; DNA: TGTGCCAGCAGTTTGTCCAGGGCGGTTCGCGTGAACACTGAAGCTTTCTTT
length: 13; D: TRBD1; size: -; J: TRBJ1-1; V: TRBV10-3; CDR3: CAIRGTGGTEAFF; DNA: TGTGCCATCAGAGGGACAGGGGGTACTGAAGCTTTCTTT
length: 16; D: -; size: few; J: TRBJ2-2; V: TRBV5-5; CDR3: CASSLGRVGRNGELFF; DNA: TGTGCCAGCAGCTTGGGACGGGTGGGTAGGAACGGGGAGCTGTTTTTT
length: 15; D: -; size: -; J: TRBJ1-1; V: TRBV18; CDR3: CASSPDRLEVGEAFF; DNA: TGTGCCAGCTCACCAGACAGGCTAGAGGTTGGTGAAGCTTTCTTT
length: 14; D: -; size: -; J: TRBJ1-2; V: TRBV29-1; CDR3: CSVDRGSPPGGYTF; DNA: TGCAGCGTTGATCGCGGGAGTCCCCCCGGTGGCTACACCTTC
length: 12; D: -; size: -; J: TRBJ2-7; V: TRBV7-9; CDR3: CASSLTHYEQYF; DNA: TGTGCCAGCAGCTTAACTCACTACGAGCAGTACTTC
length: 14; D: -; size: few; J: TRBJ2-7; V: TRBV11-1; CDR3: CASSPHRRAYEQYF; DNA: TGTGCCAGCAGCCCGCACCGGAGGGCCTACGAGCAGTACTTC
length: 14; D: TRBD1; size: -; J: TRBJ2-2; V: TRBV28; CDR3: CASSSGQVTGELFF; DNA: TGTGCCAGCAGTTCGGGACAGGTAACCGGGGAGCTGTTTTTT
length: 13; D: TRBD2; size: -; J: TRBJ2-7; V: TRBV18; CDR3: CASSPGLSYEQYF; DNA: TGTGCCAGCTCACCGGGACTAAGCTACGAGCAGTACTTC
length: 14; D: -; size: -; J: TRBJ1-5; V: TRBV5-5; CDR3: CASSWDTLDQPQHF; DNA: TGTGCCAGCAGCTGGGACACTCTAGATCAGCCCCAGCATTTT
length: 13; D: -; size: -; J: TRBJ1-2; V: TRBV29-1; CDR3: CSATQGMNQGYTF; DNA: TGCAGCGCCACACAGGGAATGAACCAAGGCTACACCTTC
length: 16; D: TRBD1; size: -; J: TRBJ2-2; V: TRBV7-3; CDR3: CASRSQGELNTGELFF; DNA: TGTGCCAGCAGGTCACAGGGGGAACTGAACACCGGGGAGCTGTTTTTT
length: 15; D: -; size: -; J: TRBJ1-5; V: TRBV15; CDR3: CATSTTRVPNQPQHF; DNA: TGTGCCACCAGCACCACTCGGGTTCCCAATCAGCCCCAGCATTTT
length: 13; D: -; size: -; J: TRBJ1-6; V: TRBV18; CDR3: CASSPPEGRTLHF; DNA: TGTGCCAGCTCACCACCGGAGGGGAGAACCCTCCACTTT
length: 14; D: -; size: -; J: TRBJ2-1; V: TRBV27; CDR3: CASKGGKQVNEQFF; DNA: TGTGCCAGCAAAGGAGGGAAACAGGTCAATGAGCAGTTCTTC
length: 13; D: TRBD1; size: -; J: TRBJ2-3; V: TRBV18; CDR3: CASSQGVTDTQYF; DNA: TGTGCCAGCTCGCAGGGGGTCACAGATACGCAGTATTTT
length: 13; D: -; size: once; J: TRBJ1-1; V: TRBV19; CDR3: CASSIQGGTEAFF; DNA: TGTGCCAGTAGTATTCAAGGCGGGACTGAAGCTTTCTTT
length: 14; D: -; size: -; J: TRBJ2-7; V: TRBV2; CDR3: CASSERSGPYEQYF; DNA: TGTGCCAGCAGTGAAAGGTCAGGGCCCTACGAGCAGTACTTC
length: 13; D: -; size: -; J: TRBJ2-1; V: TRBV3-1/TRBV3-2; CDR3: CASSHQVRNEQFF; DNA: TGTGCCAGCAGCCATCAGGTACGCAATGAGCAGTTCTTC
length: 12; D: -; size: few; J: TRBJ1-1; V: TRBV12-3/TRBV12-4; CDR3: CASREGVTEAFF; DNA: TGTGCCAGCAGAGAGGGGGTGACTGAAGCTTTCTTT
length: 13; D: -; size: -; J: TRBJ1-1; V: TRBV11-3; CDR3: CASSTSYGGVAFF; DNA: TGTGCCAGCAGCACATCCTATGGTGGAGTGGCTTTCTTT
length: 14; D: TRBD1; size: -; J: TRBJ1-2; V: TRBV2; CDR3: CASKRAGGGHGYTF; DNA: TGTGCCAGCAAGAGGGCAGGGGGCGGCCATGGCTACACCTTC
length: 14; D: -; size: -; J: TRBJ2-5; V: TRBV19; CDR3: CASSIAGQGGTQYF; DNA: TGTGCCAGTAGTATAGCGGGGCAAGGGGGGACCCAGTACTTC
length: 15; D: TRBD1; size: -; J: TRBJ2-3; V: TRBV7-2; CDR3: CASSRGTGRADTQYF; DNA: TGTGCCAGCAGCCGGGGGACAGGGCGGGCAGATACGCAGTATTTT
length: 15; D: -; size: -; J: TRBJ2-3; V: TRBV15; CDR3: CATSSQGVWTDTQYF; DNA: TGTGCCACCAGCAGCCAAGGGGTGTGGACAGATACGCAGTATTTT
length: 15; D: TRBD1; size: -; J: TRBJ1-1; V: TRBV7-6; CDR3: CASSLLGTGNTEAFF; DNA: TGTGCCAGCAGCCTACTCGGGACAGGGAACACTGAAGCTTTCTTT
length: 15; D: -; size: -; J: TRBJ2-3; V: TRBV9; CDR3: CASSLAGLPADTQYF; DNA: TGTGCCAGCAGCTTAGCAGGGCTCCCCGCAGATACGCAGTATTTT
length: 15; D: TRBD2; size: -; J: TRBJ2-1; V: TRBV28; CDR3: CASSPPGLAPNEQFF; DNA: TGTGCCAGCAGTCCCCCGGGACTAGCCCCCAATGAGCAGTTCTTC
length: 13; D: -; size: -; J: TRBJ1-5; V: TRBV7-2; CDR3: CASKGQSDQPQHF; DNA: TGTGCCAGCAAGGGGCAGTCTGATCAGCCCCAGCATTTT
length: 15; D: -; size: -; J: TRBJ1-4; V: TRBV10-2; CDR3: CASSEKGGGWKKLFF; DNA: TGCGCCAGCAGTGAGAAGGGAGGGGGGTGGAAAAAACTGTTTTTT
length: 11; D: -; size: few; J: TRBJ2-7; V: TRBV28; CDR3: CASILASEQYF; DNA: TGTGCCAGCATCTTGGCCTCGGAGCAGTACTTC
length: 15; D: -; size: -; J: TRBJ2-2; V: TRBV28; CDR3: CASSLRGSTTGELFF; DNA: TGTGCCAGCAGTCTCCGGGGTTCTACCACCGGGGAGCTGTTTTTT
length: 17; D: -; size: -; J: TRBJ1-1; V: TRBV9; CDR3: CASSVGQEVRMNTEAFF; DNA: TGTGCCAGCAGCGTAGGACAGGAGGTGAGGATGAACACTGAAGCTTTCTTT
length: 17; D: TRBD1; size: -; J: TRBJ1-5; V: TRBV12-5; CDR3: CASRTSRTGVSNQPQHF; DNA: TGTGCTAGTCGAACGAGTCGCACAGGGGTTAGCAATCAGCCCCAGCATTTT
length: 14; D: TRBD1; size: -; J: TRBJ1-2; V: TRBV28; CDR3: CASRSTGGAQGYTF; DNA: TGTGCCAGCAGATCGACAGGGGGCGCTCAGGGCTACACCTTC
length: 15; D: TRBD2; size: -; J: TRBJ2-7; V: TRBV19; CDR3: CASSMREGLFYEQYF; DNA: TGTGCCAGTAGTATGCGGGAGGGCCTATTCTACGAGCAGTACTTC
length: 12; D: -; size: -; J: TRBJ2-2; V: TRBV11-3; CDR3: CASSFPAGELFF; DNA: TGTGCCAGCAGCTTCCCGGCCGGGGAGCTGTTTTTT
length: 14; D: -; size: once; J: TRBJ2-1; V: TRBV7-3; CDR3: CASSLTPLSHEQFF; DNA: TGTGCCAGCAGCTTAACGCCGCTATCCCACGAGCAGTTCTTC
length: 13; D: TRBD2; size: -; J: TRBJ2-1; V: TRBV5-1; CDR3: CASSSEAGDQKFF; DNA: TGCGCCAGCAGCTCGGAGGCGGGGGACCAGAAGTTCTTC
length: 13; D: -; size: -; J: TRBJ1-1; V: TRBV10-2; CDR3: CASKATGNTEAFF; DNA: TGCGCCAGCAAGGCCACGGGGAACACTGAAGCTTTCTTT
length: 16; D: -; size: -; J: TRBJ2-5; V: TRBV7-8; CDR3: CASSVRWGGVEETQYF; DNA: TGTGCCAGCAGCGTGAGGTGGGGCGGGGTGGAAGAGACCCAGTACTTC
length: 17; D: TRBD2; size: -; J: TRBJ2-3; V: TRBV4-1; CDR3: CASSQDRGGRIPDTQYF; DNA: TGCGCCAGCAGCCAAGATCGGGGCGGGAGGATCCCAGATACGCAGTATTTT
length: 14; D: TRBD1; size: -; J: TRBJ1-1; V: TRBV5-4; CDR3: CATQTGGAGTEAFF; DNA: TGTGCCACCCAGACAGGGGGCGCTGGGACTGAAGCTTTCTTT
length: 16; D: TRBD1; size: -; J: TRBJ1-1; V: TRBV7-2; CDR3: CASSLVWETGTPEAFF; DNA: TGTGCCAGCAGCTTAGTCTGGGAGACAGGGACCCCTGAAGCTTTCTTT
length: 14; D: -; size: few; J: TRBJ2-5; V: TRBV27; CDR3: CASSLGEPRGTQYF; DNA: TGTGCCAGCAGTTTAGGGGAGCCCCGAGGGACCCAGTACTTC
length: 15; D: -; size: once; J: TRBJ2-5; V: TRBV21-1; CDR3: CASNRTGLGIETQYF; DNA: TGTGCCAGCAACCGGACAGGGCTTGGAATAGAGACCCAGTACTTC
length: 15; D: TRBD1; size: -; J: TRBJ1-1; V: TRBV9; CDR3: CASSVAQGAGTEAFF; DNA: TGTGCCAGCAGCGTAGCCCAGGGGGCAGGCACTGAAGCTTTCTTT
length: 15; D: TRBD1; size: once; J: TRBJ1-5; V: TRBV3-1/TRBV3-2; CDR3: CASSQDLTGNQPQHF; DNA: TGTGCCAGCAGCCAAGATTTGACAGGGAATCAGCCCCAGCATTTT
length: 15; D: -; size: -; J: TRBJ2-1; V: TRBV7-2; CDR3: CASSLSRGIYNEQFF; DNA: TGTGCCAGCAGCTTAAGTAGGGGAATATACAATGAGCAGTTCTTC